This T cell receptor (beta chain) was profiled in a study of radiotherapy plus CTLA-4 blockade in lung cancer. Study context: Objective response rate was over 15%; disease control rate, 25% to 35%. Study results and limitations: Blood TCR clones of tumor origin expanded after radiotherapy plus ipilimumab.

Repertoires were generated with immunoSEQ multiplex PCR, while TCRdb's copy carries only in-frame clones and drops some. The data hold nearly 95,000 clones, with approximately 82% observed a single time. CDR3 length: 17 residues. The germline V gene encodes CDR1 SGHTA and CDR2 FQGNSA. V was trimmed by 0 bases and J by 5 bases, leaving 17 bases between them. CTLA-4 blockade with ipilimumab, together with focal radiation, was given to patients with chemo-refractory metastatic non-small-cell lung cancer. Remarks on this clone: Its specificity is not known.

This clonotype originated in a human donor with non-small cell lung cancer that progressed on radiotherapy plus ipilimumab. Sequenced here: peripheral blood, sampled from a patient treated with radiotherapy plus ipilimumab. The gene calls are TRBV7-2 and TRBJ2-1; possible D gene TRBD2, 5 bases. The CDR3: CASSLAAWSSRDNEQFF. The CDR3 bases are TGTGCCAGCAGCTTAGCGGCTTGGTCTAGCAGAGACAATGAGCAGTTCTTC.